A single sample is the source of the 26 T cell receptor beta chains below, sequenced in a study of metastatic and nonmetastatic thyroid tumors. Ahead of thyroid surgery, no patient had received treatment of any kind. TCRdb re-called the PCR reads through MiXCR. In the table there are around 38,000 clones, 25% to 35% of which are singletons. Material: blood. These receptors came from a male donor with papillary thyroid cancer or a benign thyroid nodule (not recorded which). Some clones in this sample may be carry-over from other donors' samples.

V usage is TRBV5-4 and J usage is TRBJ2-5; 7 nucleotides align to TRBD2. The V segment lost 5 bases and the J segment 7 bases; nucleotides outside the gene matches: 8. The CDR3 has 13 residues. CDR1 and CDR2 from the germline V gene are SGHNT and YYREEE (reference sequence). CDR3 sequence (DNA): TGTGCCAGCAGTTCCCCGGGGGGAGGGACCCAGTACTTC. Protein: CASSSPGGGTQYF.

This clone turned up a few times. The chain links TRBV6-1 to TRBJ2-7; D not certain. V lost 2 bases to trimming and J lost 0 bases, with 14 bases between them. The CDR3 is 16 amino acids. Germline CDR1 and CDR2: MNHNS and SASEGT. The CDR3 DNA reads TGTGCCAGCAGTGAACCGGGCGACATAAGCTCCTACGAGCAGTACTTC. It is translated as CASSEPGDISSYEQYF.

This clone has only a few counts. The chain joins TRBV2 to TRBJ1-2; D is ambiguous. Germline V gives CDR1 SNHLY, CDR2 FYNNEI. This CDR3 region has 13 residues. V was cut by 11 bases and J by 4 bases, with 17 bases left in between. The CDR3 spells CACLEPVSYGYTF. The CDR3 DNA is TGTGCCTGCTTGGAACCCGTATCCTATGGCTACACCTTC.

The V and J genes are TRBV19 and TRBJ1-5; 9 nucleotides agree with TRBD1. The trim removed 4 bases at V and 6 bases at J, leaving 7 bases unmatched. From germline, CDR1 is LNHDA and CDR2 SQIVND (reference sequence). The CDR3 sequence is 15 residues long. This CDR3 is CASSTGTGNPQPQHF. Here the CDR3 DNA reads TGTGCCAGTAGTACCGGGACAGGGAACCCTCAGCCCCAGCATTTT.

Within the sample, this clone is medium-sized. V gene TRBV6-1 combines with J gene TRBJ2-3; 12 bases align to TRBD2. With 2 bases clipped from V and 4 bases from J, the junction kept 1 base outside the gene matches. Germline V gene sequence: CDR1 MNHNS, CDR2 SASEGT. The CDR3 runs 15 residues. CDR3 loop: CASSELAGGPDTQYF. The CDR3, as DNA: TGTGCCAGCAGTGAACTAGCGGGAGGGCCAGATACGCAGTATTTT.

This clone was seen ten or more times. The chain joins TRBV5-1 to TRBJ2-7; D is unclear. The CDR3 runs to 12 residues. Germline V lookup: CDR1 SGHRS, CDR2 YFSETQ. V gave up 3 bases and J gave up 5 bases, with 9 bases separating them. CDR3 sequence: CASSYNSDEQYF. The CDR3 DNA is TGCGCCAGCAGCTACAACAGCGACGAGCAGTACTTC.

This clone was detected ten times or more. The CDR3 sequence: CASSIPGLRTDTQYF. The CDR3 nucleotides read TGTGCCAGTAGTATACCGGGCTTACGCACAGATACGCAGTATTTT. The chain joins TRBV19 to TRBJ2-3, with D hard to call. From germline, CDR1 is LNHDA and CDR2 SQIVND (reference sequence). V lost 2 bases, J lost 1 base, and 10 bases lay in between. This CDR3 is 15 amino acids long.

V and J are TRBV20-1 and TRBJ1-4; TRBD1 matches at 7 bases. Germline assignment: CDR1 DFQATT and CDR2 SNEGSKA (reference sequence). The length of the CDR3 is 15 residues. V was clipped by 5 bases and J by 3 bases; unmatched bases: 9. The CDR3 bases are TGCAGTGCTTACAGGGGTTGGGGCGCTAATGAAAAACTGTTTTTT. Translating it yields CSAYRGWGANEKLFF.

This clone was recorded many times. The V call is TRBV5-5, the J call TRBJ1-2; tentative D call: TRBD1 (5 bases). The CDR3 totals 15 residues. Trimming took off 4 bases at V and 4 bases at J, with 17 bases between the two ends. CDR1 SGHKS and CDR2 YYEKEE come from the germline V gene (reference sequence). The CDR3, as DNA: TGTGCCAGCAGCCCGGCAGGGTGGGGGGGCTATGGCTACACCTTC. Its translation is CASSPAGWGGYGYTF.

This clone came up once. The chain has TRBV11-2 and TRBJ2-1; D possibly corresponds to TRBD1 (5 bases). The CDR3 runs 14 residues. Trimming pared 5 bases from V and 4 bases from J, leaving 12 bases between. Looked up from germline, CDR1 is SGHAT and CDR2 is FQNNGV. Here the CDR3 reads CASSPRGLYNEQFF. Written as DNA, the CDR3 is TGTGCCAGCAGCCCTAGGGGCTTATACAATGAGCAGTTCTTC.

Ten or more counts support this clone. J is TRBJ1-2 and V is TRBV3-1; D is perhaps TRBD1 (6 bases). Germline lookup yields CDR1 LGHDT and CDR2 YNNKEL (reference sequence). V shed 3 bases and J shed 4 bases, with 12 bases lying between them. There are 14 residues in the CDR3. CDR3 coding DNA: TGTGCCAGCAGCCAGGTAGGGGGAGTCTATGGCTACACCTTC. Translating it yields CASSQVGGVYGYTF.

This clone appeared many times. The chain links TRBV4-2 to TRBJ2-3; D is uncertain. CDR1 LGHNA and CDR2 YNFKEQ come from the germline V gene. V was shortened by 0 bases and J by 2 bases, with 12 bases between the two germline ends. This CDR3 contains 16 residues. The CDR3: CASSQDPVSLTDTQYF. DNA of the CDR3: TGTGCCAGCAGCCAAGACCCAGTCTCCCTCACAGATACGCAGTATTTT.

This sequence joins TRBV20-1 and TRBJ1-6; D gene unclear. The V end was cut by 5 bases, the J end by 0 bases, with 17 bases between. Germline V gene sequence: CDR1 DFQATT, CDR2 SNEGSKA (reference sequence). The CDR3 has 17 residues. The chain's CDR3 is CSASHDVWGSYNSPLHF. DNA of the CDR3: TGCAGTGCTTCCCACGACGTATGGGGCTCCTATAATTCACCCCTCCACTTT.

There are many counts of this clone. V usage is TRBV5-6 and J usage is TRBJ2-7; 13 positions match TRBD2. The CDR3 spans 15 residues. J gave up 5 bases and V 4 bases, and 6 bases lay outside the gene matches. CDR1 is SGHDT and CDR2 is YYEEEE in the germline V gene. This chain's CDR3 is CASSGGLAGVHEQYF. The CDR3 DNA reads TGTGCCAGCAGCGGAGGACTAGCGGGGGTCCACGAGCAGTACTTC.

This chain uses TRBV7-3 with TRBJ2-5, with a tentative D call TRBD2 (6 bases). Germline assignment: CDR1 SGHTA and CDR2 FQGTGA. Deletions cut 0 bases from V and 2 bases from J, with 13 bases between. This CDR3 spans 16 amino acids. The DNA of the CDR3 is TGTGCCAGCAGCTTAACTTACGGGGGTCCGCAAGAGACCCAGTACTTC. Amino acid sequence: CASSLTYGGPQETQYF.

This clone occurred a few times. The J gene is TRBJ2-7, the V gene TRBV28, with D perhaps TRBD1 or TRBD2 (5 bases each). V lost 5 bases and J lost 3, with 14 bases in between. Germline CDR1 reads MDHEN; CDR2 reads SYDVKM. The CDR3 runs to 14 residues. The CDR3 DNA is TGTGCCAGCAGTCGCCCGGGACGGAGCTACGAGCAGTACTTC. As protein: CASSRPGRSYEQYF.

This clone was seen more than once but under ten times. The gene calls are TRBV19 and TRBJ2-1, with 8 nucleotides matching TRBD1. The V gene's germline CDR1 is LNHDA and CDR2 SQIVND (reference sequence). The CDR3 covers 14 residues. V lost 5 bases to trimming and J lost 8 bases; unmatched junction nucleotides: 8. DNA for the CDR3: TGTGCCAGTAGTCCTGGACAGGGTGGGGATGAGCAGTTCTTC. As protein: CASSPGQGGDEQFF.

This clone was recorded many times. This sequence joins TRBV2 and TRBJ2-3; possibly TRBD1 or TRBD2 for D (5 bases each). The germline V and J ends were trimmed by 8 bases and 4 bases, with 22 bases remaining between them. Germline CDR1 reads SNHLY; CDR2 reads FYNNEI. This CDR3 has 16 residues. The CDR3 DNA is TGTGCCAGCCGGGGCAGCCCGAGTACCCCGCCAGATACGCAGTATTTT. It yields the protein CASRGSPSTPPDTQYF.

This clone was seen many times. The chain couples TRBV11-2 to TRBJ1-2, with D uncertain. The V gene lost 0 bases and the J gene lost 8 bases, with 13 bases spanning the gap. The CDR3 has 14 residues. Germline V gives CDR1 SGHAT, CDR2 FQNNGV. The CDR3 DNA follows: TGTGCCAGCAGCTTAGATCGCACAGAAGGCGGCTACACCTTC. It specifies CASSLDRTEGGYTF.

The CDR3 region is CASMGRDNSPLHF. CDR3 bases: TGCGCCAGTATGGGCAGGGACAATTCACCCCTCCACTTT. This chain connects TRBV5-1 to TRBJ1-6, with D tentatively TRBD1 (5 bases). V lost 8 bases, J lost 7 bases, and 13 bases lay in between. From germline, CDR1 is SGHRS and CDR2 YFSETQ. The CDR3 length is 13 residues.

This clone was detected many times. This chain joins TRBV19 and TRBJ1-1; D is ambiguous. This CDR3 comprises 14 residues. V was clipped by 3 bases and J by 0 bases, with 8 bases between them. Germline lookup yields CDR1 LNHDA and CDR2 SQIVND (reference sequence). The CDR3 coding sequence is TGTGCCAGTAGTATCGGCGATTTGAACACTGAAGCTTTCTTT. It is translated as CASSIGDLNTEAFF.

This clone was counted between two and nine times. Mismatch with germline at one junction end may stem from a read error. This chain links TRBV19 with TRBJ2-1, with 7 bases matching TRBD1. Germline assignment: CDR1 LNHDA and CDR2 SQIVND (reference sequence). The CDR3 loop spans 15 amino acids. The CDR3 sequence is CASSFWTGPYNDQFF. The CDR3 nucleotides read TGTGCCAGTAGTTTCTGGACAGGTCCCTACAATGATCAGTTCTTC.

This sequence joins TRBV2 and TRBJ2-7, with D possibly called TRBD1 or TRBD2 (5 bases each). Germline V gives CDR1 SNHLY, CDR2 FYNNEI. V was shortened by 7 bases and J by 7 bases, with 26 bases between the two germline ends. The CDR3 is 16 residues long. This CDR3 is CASNTLGRSRGEEQYF. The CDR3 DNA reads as TGTGCCAGCAATACCCTTGGTAGGAGTAGGGGAGAAGAGCAGTACTTC.

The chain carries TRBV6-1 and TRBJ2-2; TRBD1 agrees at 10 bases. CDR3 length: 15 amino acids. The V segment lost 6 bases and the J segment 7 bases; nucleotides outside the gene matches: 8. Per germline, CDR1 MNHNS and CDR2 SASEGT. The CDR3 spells CASRARGTGVGELFF. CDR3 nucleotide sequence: TGTGCCAGCAGAGCCCGAGGGACAGGGGTCGGGGAGCTGTTTTTT.

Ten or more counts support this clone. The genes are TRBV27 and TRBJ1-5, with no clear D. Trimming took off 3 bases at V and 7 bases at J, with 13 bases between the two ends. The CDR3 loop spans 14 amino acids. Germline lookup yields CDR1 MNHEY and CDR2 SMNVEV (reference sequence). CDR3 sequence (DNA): TGTGCCAGCAGTTTCTTTGGTTCCGGGCAGCCCCAGCATTTT. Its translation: CASSFFGSGQPQHF.

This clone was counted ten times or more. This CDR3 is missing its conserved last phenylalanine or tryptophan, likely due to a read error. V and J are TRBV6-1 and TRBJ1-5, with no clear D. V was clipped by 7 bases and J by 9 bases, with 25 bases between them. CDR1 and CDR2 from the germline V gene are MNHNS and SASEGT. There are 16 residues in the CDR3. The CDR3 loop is CASIEGGARVDLPQHL. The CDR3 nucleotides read TGTGCCAGCATTGAGGGTGGTGCTCGGGTTGATTTGCCCCAGCATCTT.